This T cell receptor (beta chain) was recovered during a study of PD-1 blockade in classical Hodgkin lymphoma. Trimming pared 4 bases from V and 6 bases from J, leaving 22 bases between. Germline-derived CDR1 and CDR2 are SGHRS and YFSETQ. This CDR3 is 16 amino acids long. Sequencing used immunoSEQ multiplex PCR; TCRdb keeps in-frame clones, though not all of them. The table shows about 58,000 clones, with under 95% occurring only once. Relapses following autologous stem cell transplantation were seen in all patients, with brentuximab vedotin exposure varying. This receptor was obtained from a human donor with classical Hodgkin lymphoma. The chain joins TRBV5-1 to TRBJ1-2; no clear D gene. This specimen consisted of peripheral blood mononuclear cells (PBMCs), obtained before the second cycle of nivolumab. The CDR3 here is CASSPGDRQSANGYTF. The CDR3 DNA follows: TGCGCCAGCAGCCCGGGAGACCGGCAGTCCGCCAATGGCTACACCTTC.